This T cell receptor (beta chain) was identified in a study of blood T cells in healthy people across ages. Notes on the study in general: Long-lived donors had more naive CD4+ cells and higher diversity than aged donors. Age brought a roughly linear fall in TCR beta diversity measured per million T cells. Expanded clonotype shifts may have been confounded, as the donors had an unknown CMV status.

A note on this clonotype: Its antigen remains unidentified.

A second PCR of about 7 to 12 cycles used a sample-barcoded 5' primer and a J-beta primer mix. TCRdb redid the calling of the 5' RACE reads with MiXCR, one entry per CDR3 protein. The sample carries 780,000 or so distinct CDR3 sequences, about 56% recorded once. Germline CDR1 MDHEN, CDR2 SYDVKM. The trim removed 6 bases at V and 4 bases at J, leaving 7 bases unmatched. The CDR3 loop spans 14 amino acids. The sequence came from a man aged 40-49 years in good health. The gene calls are TRBV28 and TRBJ2-7; TRBD1 matches at 9 bases. The specimen was blood. CDR3 loop: CASRPTGGAYEQYF. The DNA for the CDR3 is TGTGCCAGCAGACCCACAGGGGGCGCGTACGAGCAGTACTTC.